One and the same sample provided the 23 T cell receptor beta chains below, sequenced in a study of blood T cell repertoires in COVID-19. TCRdb's copy holds only in-frame clones and misses some; the assay was immunoSEQ multiplex PCR. This table holds approximately 300,000 clones, more than 75% found once. What was sequenced was PBMCs or T cells enriched from blood (not recorded which). These receptors originate from a man younger than 40 who had recovered from COVID-19.

This clone occurred once. This chain links TRBV28 with TRBJ1-2; TRBD1 agrees at 7 bases. The CDR3 contains 13 residues. Looked up from germline, CDR1 is MDHEN and CDR2 is SYDVKM. V dropped 5 bases and J dropped 5; count of bases not matched to a gene: 5. CDR3 sequence (DNA): TGTGCCAGCAGTCCGCGGGACAGTTATGGCTACACCTTC. It encodes CASSPRDSYGYTF.

The chain joins TRBV6-1 to TRBJ2-7, with 10 bases fitting TRBD2. Trimming cost V 3 bases and J 0 bases; bases outside gene matches: 5. The V gene's germline CDR1 is MNHNS and CDR2 SASEGT. The CDR3 is made up of 16 amino acids. The CDR3 bases are TGTGCCAGCAGTGACCTCTTAGCGGGAGGCTCCTACGAGCAGTACTTC. This codes for CASSDLLAGGSYEQYF.

The rearrangement links TRBV25-1 to TRBJ2-1; D possibly corresponds to TRBD2 (6 bases). Trimming cost V 8 bases and J 2 bases, with 19 bases left between them. The CDR3 runs to 16 residues. Germline assignment: CDR1 MGHDK and CDR2 SYGVNS. CDR3 region: CASATGTRTTYNEQFF. CDR3 DNA sequence: TGTGCCAGCGCCACCGGGACTCGGACTACCTACAATGAGCAGTTCTTC. Full variable domain (outside the CDR3, taken from reference TRBV25-1 and TRBJ2-1): EADIYQTPRYLVIGTGKKITLECSQTMGHDKMYWYQQDPGMELHLIHYSYGVNSTEKGDLSSESTVSRIRTEHFPLTLESARPSHTSQYLCASATGTRTTYNEQFFGPGTRLTVL.

Here the CDR3 DNA reads TGTGCCACCAGCAGTGGGATGGACTACCCACGTGAAAAACTGTTTTTT. Translation: CATSSGMDYPREKLFF. The chain recombines TRBV15 with TRBJ1-4; D is unclear. Trimming pared 3 bases from V and 7 bases from J, leaving 18 bases between. CDR1 LNHNV and CDR2 YYDKDF come from the germline V gene (reference sequence). This CDR3 has 16 amino acids.

The chain carries TRBV18 and TRBJ2-2, with 13 bases identical to TRBD2. V lost 4 bases, J lost 6 bases, and 11 bases stayed unmatched. Germline CDR1 KGHSH, CDR2 LQKENI. The CDR3 extends over 18 amino acids. Here the CDR3 DNA reads TGTGCCAGCTCACGGAGGACTAGCGGGAGCTCGGCTTCCGGGGAGCTGTTTTTT. It specifies CASSRRTSGSSASGELFF.

This rearrangement joins TRBV3-1 (or the pseudogene TRBV3-2) to TRBJ2-1; 14 positions agree with TRBD2. J was trimmed by 15 bases and V by 3 bases; bases with no gene match: 7. The CDR3 runs to 14 residues. From germline, CDR1 is LGHDT and CDR2 YNNKEL (reference sequence). The CDR3 reads CASSHGTSGGQGFF. The CDR3 coding sequence is TGTGCCAGCAGCCATGGGACTAGCGGGGGACAGGGGTTCTTC.

The chain couples TRBV6-5 to TRBJ2-2; a weak D match, TRBD2 (6 bases). CDR3 size: 14 residues. The germline CDR1 and CDR2 sequences are MNHEY and SVGAGI. V lost 5 bases, J lost 1 base, and 8 bases lay in between. In DNA, the CDR3 is TGTGCCAGCAGTCTTAGCGGGAACACCGGGGAGCTGTTTTTT. Its translation is CASSLSGNTGELFF.

The chain recombines TRBV19 with TRBJ1-2; D is perhaps TRBD1 (6 bases). Trimming stripped 6 bases from V and 0 bases from J, with 14 bases between. Per germline, CDR1 LNHDA and CDR2 SQIVND (reference sequence). This CDR3 is built from 15 residues. The CDR3 reads CASRFRDTPNYGYTF. In DNA, the CDR3 is TGTGCCAGTAGGTTCCGGGACACACCTAACTATGGCTACACCTTC.

This clone came up once. A junction end diverges from the germline sequence, so it may reflect a read error. This rearrangement joins TRBV7-7 to TRBJ2-2; the D gene is possibly TRBD1 (6 bases). This CDR3 contains 15 residues. Germline CDR1 and CDR2: SSHAT and FNYEAQ (reference sequence). Written as DNA, the CDR3 is TGTGCTAGCAGCTTACAGGGTACTACCACCGGGGAGCTGTTTTTT. Translation gives CASSLQGTTTGELFF.

The chain joins TRBV6-4 to TRBJ1-2, with 11 bases matching TRBD1. V was clipped by 4 bases and J by 6 bases; unmatched bases: 7. CDR3 size: 15 residues. The germline gives CDR1 MRHNA, CDR2 SNTAGT. For the CDR3, the DNA is TGTGCCAGCAGTGGCCGGGACAGGGGGACGCATGGCTACACCTTC. Translation: CASSGRDRGTHGYTF.

This clone occurred a few times. The rearrangement joins TRBV5-5 to TRBJ2-5, with a weak D call TRBD1 (5 bases). Germline assignment: CDR1 SGHKS and CDR2 YYEKEE (reference sequence). The V end was cut by 6 bases, the J end by 5 bases, with 14 bases between. The CDR3 runs to 13 residues. The CDR3 is CASIKGRLETQYF. The CDR3 DNA is TGTGCCAGCATCAAGGGGCGGTTGGAGACCCAGTACTTC. The full variable domain, rest sourced from reference TRBV5-5 and TRBJ2-5, is DAGVTQSPTHLIKTRGQQVTLRCSPISGHKSVSWYQQVLGQGPQFIFQYYEKEERGRGNFPDRFSARQFPNYSSELNVNALLLGDSALYLCASIKGRLETQYFGPGTRLLVL.

V gene TRBV11-2 combines with J gene TRBJ1-1; a weak D match, TRBD1 (5 bases). From germline, CDR1 is SGHAT and CDR2 FQNNGV. CDR3 length: 15 residues. V was pared by 2 bases and J by 0 bases, with 10 bases between. The CDR3 loop is CASSLQGNMNTEAFF. The CDR3 region has the DNA TGTGCCAGCAGCTTACAGGGAAACATGAACACTGAAGCTTTCTTT.

The sample holds one count of this clone. The rearrangement uses TRBV29-1 and TRBJ2-5; 7 positions match TRBD1. The CDR3 is made up of 12 amino acids. V dropped 3 bases and J dropped 5; count of bases not matched to a gene: 3. Germline CDR1 SQVTM, CDR2 ANQGSEA. The DNA for the CDR3 is TGCAGCGTTGAGACAGGGTACGAGACCCAGTACTTC. This encodes CSVETGYETQYF.

The J gene is TRBJ1-4, the V gene TRBV30; 7 positions match TRBD1. J was trimmed by 8 bases and V by 2 bases; bases with no gene match: 5. The CDR3 is 13 amino acids. Looked up from germline, CDR1 is GTSNPN and CDR2 is SVGIG (reference sequence). The CDR3 spells CAWSPDREEKLFF. The CDR3 DNA reads TGTGCCTGGAGTCCCGACAGGGAGGAAAAACTGTTTTTT.

V gene TRBV27 combines with J gene TRBJ1-3; tentatively, D is TRBD1 (5 bases). The CDR3 has 14 amino acids. The germline V gene encodes CDR1 MNHEY and CDR2 SMNVEV (reference sequence). Trimming left V 5 bases short and J 0 bases short, with 8 bases between. The CDR3 here is CASSRDSSGNTIYF. CDR3 in DNA: TGTGCCAGCAGTCGCGACAGCTCTGGAAACACCATATATTTT.

The chain joins TRBV5-6 to TRBJ1-2; D not resolved. Trimming removed 2 bases from V and 0 bases from J, with 17 bases in between. The CDR3 is made up of 17 amino acids. CDR1 is SGHDT, CDR2 YYEEEE, per germline. For the CDR3, the DNA is TGTGCCAGCAGCTTAATCTTCAGGACGGGAACTAACTATGGCTACACCTTC. This encodes CASSLIFRTGTNYGYTF.

The chain recombines TRBV18 with TRBJ2-1; TRBD2 is a possible D gene (5 bases). Germline V CDR1 and CDR2: KGHSH, LQKENI. This CDR3 has 16 amino acids. Trimming shortened V by 3 bases and J by 0 bases, and 12 bases separated the two germline ends. CDR3 region: CASSPGQTNSYNEQFF. The CDR3 DNA reads as TGTGCCAGCTCACCGGGCCAGACTAACTCCTACAATGAGCAGTTCTTC.

The chain recombines TRBV6-4 with TRBJ2-2, with 8 bases aligning to TRBD2. Germline CDR1 reads MRHNA; CDR2 reads SNTAGT. V was pared by 7 bases and J by 8 bases, with 9 bases of the junction left unmatched. The CDR3 has 14 residues. The CDR3, as DNA: TGTGCCAGCACCCGGGGGGGCCAGACAGGGGAGCTGTTTTTT. This translates into CASTRGGQTGELFF.

The rearrangement uses TRBV28 and TRBJ1-2; D is undetermined. CDR3 length: 16 amino acids. Looked up from germline, CDR1 is MDHEN and CDR2 is SYDVKM. Deletions cut 6 bases from V and 0 bases from J, with 17 bases between. The CDR3 DNA sequence: TGTGCCAGCAGACCACTTAGAGGGCCGACTAACTATGGCTACACCTTC. Amino acids: CASRPLRGPTNYGYTF.

This clone was detected only once. This chain uses TRBV5-5 with TRBJ1-4; 9 bases agree with TRBD1. V shed 2 bases, J shed 4 bases, and the junction held 6 bases outside the gene matches. This CDR3 contains 16 residues. Germline CDR1 SGHKS, CDR2 YYEKEE (reference sequence). CDR3 DNA sequence: TGTGCCAGCAGCTTTTCACAGGGGGCGGGTAATGAAAAACTGTTTTTT. It specifies CASSFSQGAGNEKLFF.

This clone was seen a single time. The rearrangement uses TRBV4-1 and TRBJ2-7; tentative D call: TRBD1 (6 bases). The CDR3 length is 15 residues. The germline V gene encodes CDR1 MGHRA and CDR2 YSYEKL. The V end was cut by 6 bases, the J end by 2 bases, with 17 bases between. CDR3 nucleotides: TGCGCCAGCAGGCCCCGGGACACAACCGCCTACGAGCAGTACTTC. This encodes CASRPRDTTAYEQYF.

The chain uses TRBV19 and TRBJ2-7; possibly TRBD1 for D (5 bases). Germline V lookup: CDR1 LNHDA, CDR2 SQIVND (reference sequence). Trimming shortened V by 5 bases and J by 2 bases, and 10 bases separated the two germline ends. CDR3 length: 13 amino acids. The CDR3 DNA is TGTGCCAGTAGTTGGGCCAGGGCCTACGAGCAGTACTTC. Protein: CASSWARAYEQYF.

V and J are TRBV5-6 and TRBJ1-2; D unresolved. Germline V gives CDR1 SGHDT, CDR2 YYEEEE. This CDR3 contains 15 residues. V lost 0 bases and J 7 bases, leaving 16 bases between the germline ends. The CDR3 DNA follows: TGTGCCAGCAGCTTGGCCGAGGGAAGAAGGTCTGGCTACACCTTC. It encodes CASSLAEGRRSGYTF.